The subject of this entry is one TCR beta chain. Germline V lookup: CDR1 SGHNT, CDR2 YENEEA. This CDR3 is built from 18 residues. With 5 bases clipped from V and 4 bases from J, the junction kept 18 bases outside the gene matches. This specimen belongs to a study of blood T cell repertoires in COVID-19. About the study: Italy, Spain and the United States were the sources of the convalescent and acute COVID-19 samples. Nucleic acid was either cDNA or gDNA, and it came from T cells, B-cell-depleted T cells, or PBMCs.

The authors' processing: Estimation of nucleated cell counts was performed using reference gene primer amplification. Libraries were prepared by immunoSEQ multiplex PCR; TCRdb keeps only in-frame clonotypes and omits some of them. That table is the source of V, J and clone size, and D and trimming were worked out from the DNA. The data show roughly 230,000 clones, roughly 84% seen once. The rearrangement uses TRBV11-3 and TRBJ2-7; 9 bases line up with TRBD1. The TCR comes from a woman between 50 and 59 years old with acute or convalescent COVID-19. Sample: peripheral blood. CDR3 in amino acids: CASSAIPGTGLGIYEQYF. The CDR3 DNA reads TGTGCCAGCAGCGCAATCCCCGGGACAGGGTTGGGGATTTACGAGCAGTACTTC.